Presented here are 13 T cell receptor beta chains from one specimen sequenced in a study of beta chain features in type 1 diabetes (dated by TCRdb to the late 2010s). Libraries were made using the immunoSEQ multiplex PCR assay. The entire amount of isolated RNA was reverse transcribed using the High Capacity cDNA Reverse Transcription Kit, so the sequenced TCRB transcripts were expressed ones. Imported from immuneACCESS, the table was reduced by TCRdb to in-frame sequences with V and J called. These copies leave out some clones; in studies compared against another copy, an unresolved V gene accounts for under half, and the cause of the remainder is not known. This sample has about 400,000 clones in its table, and around 12% of those were observed once. Jointly, the top ten make up more than 0.015% of the sample. Sequenced material: naive CD4+ T cells from blood. This specimen's cell subset or site label, per the study, means: true naive CD4+ T cells. The receptors originated from a man younger than 30 in good health.

The chain joins TRBV6-4 to TRBJ2-2; the match to TRBD1 covers 9 bases. The CDR3 covers 14 residues. V lost 6 bases and J lost 7; bases outside the gene matches: 6. Germline CDR1 MRHNA, CDR2 SNTAGT. The CDR3 spells CASRTGQGNGELFF. The DNA for the CDR3 is TGTGCCAGCAGAACTGGACAGGGGAACGGGGAGCTGTTTTTT.

There are a few counts of this clone. The chain carries TRBV18 and TRBJ2-3, with 9 nucleotides matching TRBD1. The CDR3 has 15 residues. After removal of 0 bases from V and 4 bases from J, the junction contained 2 bases not matched to a gene. CDR1 is KGHSH, CDR2 LQKENI, per germline. As DNA, the CDR3 is TGTGCCAGCTCACCACCGACAGGGGGGGCAGATACGCAGTATTTT. Protein: CASSPPTGGADTQYF.

The rearrangement uses TRBV5-1 and TRBJ2-7, with 13 bases aligning to TRBD2. The CDR3 totals 13 residues. Trimming cost V 5 bases and J 4 bases; bases outside gene matches: 0. CDR1 SGHRS and CDR2 YFSETQ come from the germline V gene. The CDR3 reads CASRTSGGYEQYF. Here the CDR3 DNA reads TGCGCCAGCAGGACTAGCGGGGGGTACGAGCAGTACTTC.

This clone was seen more than once but under ten times. The V and J genes are TRBV29-1 and TRBJ2-3; the D is unclear. The germline gives CDR1 SQVTM, CDR2 ANQGSEA. The V gene lost 2 bases and the J gene lost 9 bases, with 12 bases spanning the gap. This CDR3 is built from 12 residues. DNA of the CDR3: TGCAGCGTTGAACTATATATGTCCACGCAGTATTTT. Its protein is CSVELYMSTQYF.

The chain is built from TRBV19 and TRBJ1-5; 8 bases map to TRBD1. The germline V gene has CDR1 LNHDA and CDR2 SQIVND (reference sequence). V lost 6 bases, J lost 4 bases, and 8 bases stayed unmatched. The CDR3 loop spans 15 amino acids. The CDR3 nucleotides are TGTGCCAGTAGATGGACAGGGCGGGATAATCAGCCCCAGCATTTT. Encoded protein: CASRWTGRDNQPQHF. The full variable domain, its missing parts supplied by reference TRBV19 and TRBJ1-5, is DGGITQSPKYLFRKEGQNVTLSCEQNLNHDAMYWYRQDPGQGLRLIYYSQIVNDFQKGDIAEGYSVSREKKESFPLTVTSAQKNPTAFYLCASRWTGRDNQPQHFGDGTRLSIL.

The genes are TRBV6-5 and TRBJ2-7; 8 nucleotides agree with TRBD2. The germline CDR1 and CDR2 sequences are MNHEY and SVGAGI. Unmatched junction bases numbered 10, after V lost 2 bases and J lost 4 bases. CDR3 length: 16 residues. The CDR3 DNA reads TGTGCCAGCAGTTACGGGCCGGGAGGGCTGGGGTACGAGCAGTACTTC. Its translation is CASSYGPGGLGYEQYF.

This clone was counted only a few times. The CDR3 nucleotides are TGTGCCAGCAGCAAACTAGCGGGAGGAAACAATGAGCAGTTCTTC. It codes for CASSKLAGGNNEQFF. The chain has TRBV28 and TRBJ2-1; 12 nucleotides match TRBD2. CDR3 length: 15 amino acids. Looked up from germline, CDR1 is MDHEN and CDR2 is SYDVKM. V shed 6 bases, J shed 5 bases, and the junction held 5 bases outside the gene matches. The full variable domain, its missing parts supplied by reference TRBV28 and TRBJ2-1, is DVKVTQSSRYLVKRTGEKVFLECVQDMDHENMFWYRQDPGLGLRLIYFSYDVKMKEKGDIPEGYSVSREKKERFSLILESASTNQTSMYLCASSKLAGGNNEQFFGPGTRLTVL.

This clone was counted a few times. The chain combines TRBV28 with TRBJ1-5; 10 bases map to TRBD1. This CDR3 is built from 17 residues. The germline CDR1 and CDR2 sequences are MDHEN and SYDVKM. The V gene end was trimmed by 6 bases and the J gene end by 5 bases; junction bases not matched to a gene: 13. The CDR3 sequence: CASRGVTGGMFYQPQHF. The CDR3, as DNA: TGTGCCAGCAGGGGGGTGACAGGGGGCATGTTTTATCAGCCCCAGCATTTT.

This clone has a count of ten or more. V and J are TRBV7-9 and TRBJ2-3, with a possible D match to TRBD2 (5 bases). V lost 3 bases to trimming and J lost 3 bases, with 13 bases between them. From germline, CDR1 is SEHNR and CDR2 FQNEAQ (reference sequence). The CDR3 extends over 15 amino acids. The CDR3 protein is CASSFGRIWTDTQYF. The CDR3 coding sequence is TGTGCCAGCAGCTTTGGGAGAATATGGACAGATACGCAGTATTTT.

This clone turned up a few times. The J gene is TRBJ2-7, the V gene TRBV5-6; no firm D call. The CDR3 is made up of 11 amino acids. Trimming cost V 3 bases and J 2 bases, with 3 bases left between them. Germline V gives CDR1 SGHDT, CDR2 YYEEEE. This CDR3 reads CASSSAYEQYF. The DNA of the CDR3 is TGTGCCAGCAGCTCTGCCTACGAGCAGTACTTC.

This clone was seen a few times. The chain links TRBV7-8 to TRBJ1-2; D is possibly TRBD1 (5 bases). The CDR3 is made up of 13 amino acids. Germline assignment: CDR1 SGHVS and CDR2 FQNEAQ. V lost 5 bases and J 8 bases, leaving 15 bases between the germline ends. The CDR3 sequence: CASSPAGGRGYTF. The CDR3 DNA reads as TGTGCCAGCAGCCCAGCGGGGGGTAGAGGCTACACCTTC. Full variable domain (outside the CDR3, taken from reference TRBV7-8 and TRBJ1-2): GAGVSQSPRYKVAKRGQDVALRCDPISGHVSLFWYQQALGQGPEFLTYFQNEAQLDKSGLPSDRFFAERPEGSVSTLKIQRTQQEDSAVYLCASSPAGGRGYTFGSGTRLTVV.

V and J are TRBV18 and TRBJ2-5, with a possible D match to TRBD2 (6 bases). Trimming took off 3 bases at V and 5 bases at J, with 13 bases between the two ends. This CDR3 has 14 amino acids. Germline V CDR1 and CDR2: KGHSH, LQKENI. The CDR3 nucleotides are TGTGCCAGCTCACCTCCGGGACTGTCCGAGACCCAGTACTTC. Translated, it gives CASSPPGLSETQYF.

This sequence joins TRBV30 and TRBJ2-2, with D uncertain. CDR3 length: 12 residues. Germline values: CDR1 GTSNPN, CDR2 SVGIG (reference sequence). V lost 2 bases and J 5 bases, leaving 6 bases between the germline ends. The CDR3 reads CAWSPRTGELFF. The CDR3 DNA sequence: TGTGCCTGGAGTCCCCGTACCGGGGAGCTGTTTTTT.